This T cell receptor (beta chain) was sequenced during a study of shared clonotypes between healthy human individuals. TCRdb's copy holds only in-frame clones and misses some; the assay was immunoSEQ multiplex PCR. The sample yields 1 million to 1.3 million clones, around 78% seen once. General observations from the study: Naive subsets, compared against memory subsets, generally had larger estimated richness values.

This clone was seen just once. Its antigen remains unknown. The CDR3 runs 15 residues. V was shortened by 3 bases and J by 3 bases, with 16 bases between the two germline ends. Germline V lookup: CDR1 SGHRS, CDR2 YFSETQ. This sequence originates from a man between 18 and 29 years old in good health. Some clones in this sample may be carry-over from other donors' samples. The chain combines TRBV5-1 with TRBJ2-7; a weak D match, TRBD1 (6 bases). The specimen was memory CD4+ T cells from PBMCs. Subset given: CD45RA-negative fraction. CDR3 amino acids: CASSWGTSPFYEQYF. CDR3 DNA: TGCGCCAGCAGCTGGGGGACAAGTCCGTTCTACGAGCAGTACTTC.